The 28 T cell receptor beta chains below were found in one sample sequenced in a study of vaccination and CD4 T cells after COVID-19. TCRdb re-derived calls from the PCR reads in MiXCR, one entry per CDR3 protein. The sample lists 15,000 to 20,000 distinct CDR3 sequences; 55% to 80% were seen once. The input for sequencing was CD4+ T cells from blood, taken after SARS-CoV-2 vaccination. The receptor source for this set is a human donor who had recovered from COVID-19.

V gene TRBV28 combines with J gene TRBJ2-7; 7 bases fit TRBD2. This CDR3 comprises 11 residues. V lost 8 bases, J lost 7 bases, and 5 bases stayed unmatched. Germline assignment: CDR1 MDHEN and CDR2 SYDVKM. This CDR3 reads CASGRALEQYF. CDR3 in DNA: TGTGCCAGCGGGAGGGCCTTGGAGCAGTACTTC.

Comment on this clonotype: The junction differs from germline at one of its ends, possibly a read error. Here the CDR3 DNA reads TGCGCCATCAGTGGGGGCCCTGTGGGGGGCATAGATACGCAGTATTTT. It translates to CAISGGPVGGIDTQYF. The chain employs TRBV10-3 and TRBJ2-3, with D perhaps matching TRBD1 or TRBD2 (6 bases each). Germline CDR1 is ENHRY and CDR2 is SYGVKD. The CDR3 covers 16 residues.

This sequence joins TRBV20-1 and TRBJ2-3; maybe TRBD2 (6 bases). The germline gives CDR1 DFQATT, CDR2 SNEGSKA (reference sequence). The CDR3 is made up of 16 amino acids. Trimming left V 4 bases short and J 3 bases short, with 20 bases between. CDR3 DNA sequence: TGCAGTGCTAAAGATCTTCAGGGACTCGTAACAGATACGCAGTATTTT. Protein sequence: CSAKDLQGLVTDTQYF.

The chain uses TRBV6-2 or TRBV6-3 and TRBJ2-3; D not resolved. V lost 0 bases and J 2 bases, leaving 9 bases between the germline ends. Germline V gene lookup returns CDR1 MNHEY and CDR2 SVGEGT. This CDR3 is 15 amino acids long. The CDR3 nucleotides read TGTGCCAGCAGTTACTCAGGTGCAGTCACAGATACGCAGTATTTT. Translated: CASSYSGAVTDTQYF.

The chain couples TRBV5-5 to TRBJ1-5; the D is unclear. The CDR3 has 12 amino acids. V dropped 1 base and J dropped 5 bases, with 4 bases sitting between them. CDR1 and CDR2 from the germline V gene are SGHKS and YYEKEE (reference sequence). The CDR3 protein is CASSLRDQPQHF. As DNA, the CDR3 is TGTGCCAGCAGCTTGAGGGATCAGCCCCAGCATTTT.

This clonotype is a singleton in its sample. DNA of the CDR3: TGTGCCACCAGCACTGGGACAATGAACGACAATGAGCAGTTCTTC. Translating gives CATSTGTMNDNEQFF. The genes are TRBV24-1 and TRBJ2-1; perhaps TRBD1 as D (6 bases). Germline assignment: CDR1 KGHDR and CDR2 SFDVKD. The CDR3 loop spans 15 amino acids. Trimming took 7 bases from V and 5 from J, leaving 17 bases between them.

The CDR3 DNA follows: TGTGCCAGCAACGTCTTTCTTCTGGATACGCAGTATTTT. This codes for CASNVFLLDTQYF. The chain employs TRBV2 and TRBJ2-3; D is undetermined. The CDR3 extends over 13 amino acids. CDR1 and CDR2 (germline): SNHLY, FYNNEI. Trimming shortened V by 7 bases and J by 6 bases, and 14 bases separated the two germline ends.

This clonotype appeared a single time. The V call is TRBV28, the J call TRBJ2-7; tentatively, D is TRBD2 (7 bases). Germline V lookup: CDR1 MDHEN, CDR2 SYDVKM. Trimming took 6 bases from V and 5 from J, leaving 14 bases between them. The CDR3 covers 13 residues. CDR3 residues: CASRRGGSHEQYF. The CDR3 DNA follows: TGTGCCAGCAGGAGGGGGGGAAGCCACGAGCAGTACTTC.

The rearrangement joins TRBV10-3 to TRBJ1-2; 7 positions match TRBD1. The CDR3 has 15 residues. J was trimmed by 2 bases and V by 8 bases; bases with no gene match: 11. Germline CDR1 reads ENHRY; CDR2 reads SYGVKD. The CDR3 spells CAIPAQEGANYGYTF. The CDR3 nucleotides read TGTGCCATCCCCGCTCAGGAGGGGGCGAACTATGGCTACACCTTC.

The rearrangement links TRBV2 to TRBJ2-2; a weak D match, TRBD1 (5 bases). V was cut by 3 bases and J by 1 base, with 9 bases left in between. The CDR3 is 15 residues long. Germline V gene sequence: CDR1 SNHLY, CDR2 FYNNEI. CDR3 bases: TGTGCCAGCAGTGAGTGGCAGGGGAACACCGGGGAGCTGTTTTTT. Its translation is CASSEWQGNTGELFF.

CDR3 DNA: TGCAGTGCTAGGGACACCAAGATGAACACTGAAGCTTTCTTT. Translating it yields CSARDTKMNTEAFF. The V call is TRBV20-1, the J call TRBJ1-1; tentative D call: TRBD1 (5 bases). Germline V CDR1 and CDR2: DFQATT, SNEGSKA (reference sequence). The CDR3 length is 14 residues. V lost 3 bases and J lost 0, with 11 bases in between.

This clonotype appeared once. The chain has TRBV20-1 and TRBJ1-4; D not resolved. CDR1 and CDR2 from the germline V gene are DFQATT and SNEGSKA (reference sequence). This CDR3 has 14 amino acids. Trimming left V 4 bases short and J 3 bases short, with 12 bases between. The DNA of the CDR3 is TGCAGTGCTAAAAGGATGGCGGCTAATGAAAAACTGTTTTTT. It encodes CSAKRMAANEKLFF.

The chain joins TRBV7-3 to TRBJ2-3; TRBD2 matches 11 bases. J gave up 4 bases and V 10 bases, and 4 bases lay outside the gene matches. This CDR3 is built from 13 residues. Germline V gene sequence: CDR1 SGHTA, CDR2 FQGTGA. The CDR3 is CANPLAGADTQYF. The DNA of the CDR3 is TGTGCCAACCCACTAGCGGGAGCAGATACGCAGTATTTT.

A few counts support this clonotype. This sequence joins TRBV20-1 and TRBJ1-6; 11 bases match TRBD1. Per the germline V gene, CDR1 is DFQATT and CDR2 is SNEGSKA (reference sequence). The CDR3 contains 15 residues. The trim removed 6 bases at V and 10 bases at J, leaving 11 bases unmatched. CDR3 coding DNA: TGCAGTGCAGAACCGCCGGGACAGGGGGAATCACCCCTCCACTTT. As protein: CSAEPPGQGESPLHF.

The V call is TRBV7-3, the J call TRBJ2-7, with 10 nucleotides matching TRBD2. Trimming removed 1 base from V and 5 bases from J; junction bases left unmatched: 5. The CDR3 is made up of 15 amino acids. Germline V gene sequence: CDR1 SGHTA, CDR2 FQGTGA. CDR3 protein: CASSLMLAGAHEQYF. In DNA form, the CDR3 reads TGTGCCAGCAGCTTAATGCTAGCGGGAGCCCACGAGCAGTACTTC. The full variable domain, in which reference TRBV7-3 and TRBJ2-7 provide the parts outside the CDR3, is GAGVSQTPSNKVTEKGKYVELRCDPISGHTALYWYRQSLGQGPEFLIYFQGTGAADDSGLPNDRFFAVRPEGSVSTLKIQRTERGDSAVYLCASSLMLAGAHEQYFGPGTRLTVT.

The chain joins TRBV6-1 to TRBJ2-3, with D perhaps being TRBD1 or TRBD2 (5 bases each). Trimming removed 8 bases from V and 5 bases from J, with 5 bases in between. The germline V gene has CDR1 MNHNS and CDR2 SASEGT. The CDR3 is 10 residues long. The CDR3 DNA is TGTGCCAGCGGGGGAGATACGCAGTATTTT. This codes for CASGGDTQYF.

This clonotype was found once. The chain uses TRBV20-1 and TRBJ1-5; a weak D match, TRBD1 (5 bases). V shed 0 bases and J shed 9 bases, with 15 bases lying between them. The CDR3 totals 14 residues. Germline values: CDR1 DFQATT, CDR2 SNEGSKA (reference sequence). CDR3 DNA sequence: TGCAGTGCTAGAGAGGCAGGGCGGGGGTCGCCCCAGCATTTT. Its translation is CSAREAGRGSPQHF.

This chain connects TRBV4-3 to TRBJ1-3; 8 nucleotides align to TRBD1. The CDR3 is 14 residues long. V was clipped by 1 base and J by 4 bases; unmatched bases: 0. Per germline, CDR1 LGHNA and CDR2 YSLEER. The CDR3 DNA reads TGCGCCAGCAGCCAAGGGACAGGGGGAAACACCATATATTTT. This translates into CASSQGTGGNTIYF.

The rearrangement links TRBV20-1 to TRBJ2-5, with 10 bases identical to TRBD2. CDR1 is DFQATT and CDR2 is SNEGSKA in the germline V gene (reference sequence). V trimming: 6 bases; J trimming: 4 bases; junction bases outside the gene matches: 8. The CDR3 runs 14 residues. The CDR3 DNA is TGCAGTGCGGGAGCGGGAGGGCTTGGAGAGACCCAGTACTTC. Encoded protein: CSAGAGGLGETQYF.

The chain employs TRBV19 and TRBJ1-5; 9 bases map to TRBD1. CDR1 LNHDA and CDR2 SQIVND come from the germline V gene (reference sequence). Germline trimming cut 1 base from V and 4 bases from J; bases unmatched to any gene: 11. The CDR3 spans 18 residues. As DNA, the CDR3 is TGTGCCAGTAGTATAGCCCCGGGACAGGGTGGTTCAAATCAGCCCCAGCATTTT. This sequence encodes CASSIAPGQGGSNQPQHF.

The chain employs TRBV4-1 and TRBJ2-3; 7 positions agree with TRBD1. The junction had 13 bases not matched to a gene; V was cut back by 4 bases and J by 6 bases. The germline CDR1 and CDR2 sequences are MGHRA and YSYEKL. The CDR3 runs to 16 residues. The CDR3 nucleotides are TGCGCCAGCAGCCCCTCCGCGGACAGGCTGCCGGATACGCAGTATTTT. Protein product: CASSPSADRLPDTQYF.

This clonotype was counted a few times. This sequence joins TRBV20-1 and TRBJ2-3; 10 positions agree with TRBD2. V lost 0 bases and J lost 7; bases outside the gene matches: 13. CDR1 and CDR2 (germline): DFQATT, SNEGSKA (reference sequence). The CDR3 has 17 residues. The CDR3 protein is CSAREGLGSGRAYTQYF. The DNA for the CDR3 is TGCAGTGCTAGAGAGGGCCTAGGGAGCGGGAGGGCGTATACGCAGTATTTT.

V is TRBV29-1 and J is TRBJ1-2; D is uncertain. The CDR3 spans 13 residues. V was pared by 4 bases and J by 1 base, with 10 bases between. Germline values: CDR1 SQVTM, CDR2 ANQGSEA. As DNA, the CDR3 is TGCAGCGTTGGGGAGGAAAATAACTATGGCTACACCTTC. Translation: CSVGEENNYGYTF.

The chain carries TRBV7-9 and TRBJ1-1; D is uncertain. V was cut by 4 bases and J by 6 bases, with 18 bases left in between. There are 15 residues in the CDR3. Per the germline V gene, CDR1 is SEHNR and CDR2 is FQNEAQ (reference sequence). The CDR3, as DNA: TGTGCCAGCAGCTCATATGGGCGGGGTAGAGCTGAAGCTTTCTTT. Amino acids: CASSSYGRGRAEAFF.

The chain recombines TRBV25-1 with TRBJ1-5; D not resolved. This CDR3 spans 17 amino acids. Between the trimmed V and J ends, which lost 10 bases and 0 bases, there was a span of 22 bases. The germline V gene has CDR1 MGHDK and CDR2 SYGVNS. This CDR3 reads CAIFVTRIIVSNQPQHF. The CDR3, as DNA: TGTGCCATTTTCGTGACAAGGATAATAGTTAGCAATCAGCCCCAGCATTTT.

The V gene is TRBV6-2 or TRBV6-3, the J gene TRBJ2-7, with D hard to call. V dropped 2 bases and J dropped 3 bases, with 8 bases sitting between them. The CDR3 runs to 13 residues. The germline V gene has CDR1 MNHEY and CDR2 SVGEGT. As DNA, the CDR3 is TGTGCCAGCAGTTACGAGGAGTACTACGAGCAGTACTTC. Translating it yields CASSYEEYYEQYF.

The sample holds one count of this clonotype. The chain carries TRBV14 and TRBJ1-2; D unclear. The germline V and J ends were trimmed by 1 base and 0 bases, with 12 bases remaining between them. Per germline, CDR1 SGHDN and CDR2 FVKESK. CDR3 length equals 16 residues. In DNA form, the CDR3 reads TGTGCCAGCAGCCAAGGCTCGATCCTCGCTAACTATGGCTACACCTTC. Translation: CASSQGSILANYGYTF.

The chain recombines TRBV19 with TRBJ1-5; D possibly corresponds to TRBD1 (5 bases). The germline V gene encodes CDR1 LNHDA and CDR2 SQIVND (reference sequence). V was cut by 4 bases and J by 4 bases, with 20 bases left in between. The CDR3 is 17 amino acids. CDR3 amino acids: CASSTLWGSGGNQPQHF. The CDR3 DNA reads as TGTGCCAGTAGTACCCTATGGGGGTCAGGCGGGAATCAGCCCCAGCATTTT.